This T cell receptor (beta chain) was sequenced in a study of blood T cells in healthy people across ages. A J-beta primer mix and a sample-barcoded 5' primer were used in a second PCR of roughly 6 to 11 cycles. Each CDR3 protein is one row after TCRdb ran MiXCR on the 5' RACE reads. The data contain roughly 800,000 distinct CDR3 sequences, 58% of them singletons. The junction had 5 bases not matched to a gene; V was cut back by 3 bases and J by 6 bases. The CDR3 runs to 12 residues. CDR1 is DFQATT, CDR2 SNEGSKA, per germline (reference sequence). This sequence originates from a man between 25 and 39 years old in good health. V gene TRBV20-1 combines with J gene TRBJ2-7; the match to TRBD2 covers 7 bases. The source material was blood. The CDR3 loop reads CSASGLAGEQYF. The CDR3, as DNA: TGCAGTGCTAGCGGGTTAGCGGGCGAGCAGTACTTC.